This TCR beta chain stems from a study of vaccination effects on CD4 cells after COVID-19 (dated by TCRdb to the early 2020s). Study-wide context: The ViraFEST assay stimulated PBMC with viral peptide pools and then used TCR sequencing to identify antigen-specific CD4+ T cell clonotypes by expansion. Cultures from other donors in the study were sequenced using the Oncomine TCR Beta short-read assay on an Illumina iSeq 100. Post-vaccine samples across the study were collected a median of 72 days after the second dose, with a range of 14 to 241. Each well held 1.5 million to 2.5 million PBMC cultured in IMDM containing around 5.1% human AB serum, 8.5 to 10 IU/ml IL-2 and gentamicin, along with roughly 10 ug/ml peptides. The full study included some eleven COVID-19 convalescent patients and several SARS-CoV-2-naive healthy vaccine recipients. The study compared SARS-CoV-2 spike-specific CD4+ TCR repertoires before and after mRNA vaccination in COVID-19 convalescent patients and infection-naive vaccine recipients. What the work shows at the level of the full study, not this receptor alone: Both infection-induced and vaccine-induced clones contracted markedly at late post-vaccination timepoints, which is consistent with waning T cell responses. Among healthy vaccine recipients, nearly all vaccine-induced clones were SARS-CoV-2 mono-reactive, and just 1 of 255 was cross-reactive with common cold coronaviruses. Limitations of the study were the small number of convalescent patients and the absence of early post-infection timepoints.

After less than 13 days of culture, CD4+ T cells were isolated with the EasySep CD4+ T cell isolation kit. Each participant received two doses of an mRNA SARS-CoV-2 vaccine, either BNT162b2 or mRNA-1273. Negative nucleocapsid antibody results before and after vaccination confirmed that the healthy vaccine recipients had no prior SARS-CoV-2 infection. Half of the culture medium was replaced with fresh IL-2-containing medium on days 3 and 7. Unless otherwise noted, each peptide stimulation condition was cultured in triplicate wells. Using Ficoll-Paque Plus gradient centrifugation, PBMC were separated from whole blood and then either used fresh or cryopreserved at -140C. The QIAamp micro DNA kit was used to extract genomic DNA from the cultured CD4+ T cells. Points on this clone: This clone's antigen is unknown. Base qualities are not provided; no much larger clone lies one nucleotide away.

Preparation of the library involved the immunoSEQ multiplex PCR assay. DNA from the CD4+ T cells that had been cultured and isolated underwent TCR beta CDR3 sequencing. In the source study's methods: Non-productive TCR sequences were discarded, and reads were trimmed to the CDR3 region, with only CDR3s of 7 or more amino acids retained. The MANAFEST web app was used to pick out antigen-specific clonotypes by comparing their expansion in peptide wells with that in reference cultures. Positive clones required FDR<0.05 expansion versus reference and all other wells, odds ratio above 5, and frequency above 0.1% in two replicate wells. A clonotype was called cross-reactive if it was significantly expanded both in SARS-CoV-2 spike wells and in at least one common cold coronavirus spike condition. Levenshtein distance calculated with the stringdist R package was used to assess CDR3 similarity, and unrooted trees were constructed with ape in R 3.6.1. TCRdb took over this immuneACCESS table, retaining in-frame rearrangements with V and J assigned. Such tables are incomplete; in checked studies, under half of the missing clones stem from an unresolved V gene, and the remainder is unexplained. V and J calls and clone size are given by that table; D and trimming were obtained from the DNA. The sample yields 45,000 to 65,000 clones; nearly 80% were counted once. The ten largest make up about 4.5% of the sample.

Trimming takes 8 bases off V and 8 bases off J; junction bases not matched to a gene: 7. Spanning cysteine to phenylalanine, the CDR3 consists of 14 amino acids. Just CDR3 DNA is preserved here, 42 bases in frame from base 1. Reading the germline V gene gives CDR1 LGHNA and CDR2 YNFKEQ. The sequence is built from TRBV4-2 and TRBJ1-6, with 9 central nucleotides matching TRBD1. Sequenced here: CD4+ T cells from PBMCs cultured without peptide, sampled after COVID-19 vaccination. The sequence was collected from a human donor who received a COVID-19 vaccine. The sequenced DNA is TGTGCCAGCGCCGGGGACAGGGTTGATTCACCCCTCCACTTT. The translation is CASAGDRVDSPLHF.